The 10 T cell receptor beta chains presented below share a single source sample, sequenced in a study of T cell repertoires in cytomegalovirus infection. Each CDR3 protein gets one entry after TCRdb re-called the reads with MiXCR. The data hold around 750,000 distinct CDR3 sequences, with roughly 33% observed a single time. No antigen has been assigned to these receptors. The sample here was cultured CD8+ T cells from PBMCs, taken from culture after CMV antigen stimulation. Receptors originate from a human donor in good health (CMV status not recorded). Some clones in this sample may be carry-over from other donors' samples.

This clonotype was seen only a few times. The chain joins TRBV4-2 to TRBJ1-3; D is unresolved. The germline V gene encodes CDR1 LGHNA and CDR2 YNFKEQ. Trimming took 0 bases from V and 4 from J, leaving 10 bases between them. The CDR3 runs to 15 residues. CDR3 sequence reads: CASSQDDVEGNTIYF. CDR3 bases: TGTGCCAGCAGCCAAGATGATGTGGAAGGAAACACCATATATTTT.

The gene calls are TRBV6-2 or TRBV6-3 and TRBJ1-1; no clear D gene. V was shortened by 2 bases and J by 0 bases, with 7 bases between the two germline ends. Germline assignment: CDR1 MNHEY and CDR2 SVGEGT. CDR3 length equals 14 residues. CDR3 region: CASSYVDMNTEAFF. CDR3 in DNA: TGTGCCAGCAGTTACGTCGACATGAACACTGAAGCTTTCTTT.

V and J are TRBV2 and TRBJ2-5; 7 bases agree with TRBD1. The length of the CDR3 is 14 residues. Per the germline V gene, CDR1 is SNHLY and CDR2 is FYNNEI. V trimming: 3 bases; J trimming: 4 bases; junction bases outside the gene matches: 5. CDR3 protein: CASSDRQGTETQYF. In DNA, the CDR3 is TGTGCCAGCAGTGACCGACAGGGAACAGAGACCCAGTACTTC.

In this sample, this clonotype turned up a few times. The chain uses TRBV19 and TRBJ1-4, with D uncertain. The CDR3 has 14 residues. Germline values: CDR1 LNHDA, CDR2 SQIVND (reference sequence). Trimming pared 3 bases from V and 7 bases from J, leaving 12 bases between. CDR3 sequence (DNA): TGTGCCAGTAGTATGGGGTCTATCTCTGAAAAACTGTTTTTT. Its translation: CASSMGSISEKLFF.

Remarks on this clonotype: The junction shows a germline mismatch at one end, possibly a read error. V usage is TRBV12-5 and J usage is TRBJ1-1, with D tentatively TRBD1 (5 bases). This CDR3 comprises 13 residues. Germline assignment: CDR1 LGHNT and CDR2 FRNRAP. CDR3 sequence (DNA): TGTGCTAGTGGTTGGACACCACGGGATGAAGCTGTCTTT. As protein: CASGWTPRDEAVF. The variable domain in full, with the rest retrieved from reference TRBV12-5 and TRBJ1-1, is DARVTQTPRHKVTEMGQEVTMRCQPILGHNTVFWYRQTMMQGLELLAYFRNRAPLDDSGMPKDRFSAEMPDATLATLKIQPSEPRDSAVYFCASGWTPRDEAVFGQGTRLTVV.

Only a few counts were recorded for this clonotype. This chain links TRBV20-1 with TRBJ2-7; maybe TRBD2 (5 bases). This CDR3 is 13 amino acids long. Per the germline V gene, CDR1 is DFQATT and CDR2 is SNEGSKA (reference sequence). Trimming pared 3 bases from V and 3 bases from J, leaving 12 bases between. The CDR3 bases are TGCAGTGCTAGGGATTCTACTAGCTACGAGCAGTACGTC. Its protein product is CSARDSTSYEQYV.

This CDR3 is CASSPRTESYNEQFF. The DNA for the CDR3 is TGTGCCAGCTCACCCAGGACAGAGTCCTACAATGAGCAGTTCTTC. This chain uses TRBV18 with TRBJ2-1, with a weak D call TRBD1 (6 bases). There are 15 residues in the CDR3. Germline CDR1 reads KGHSH; CDR2 reads LQKENI. V lost 3 bases and J 1 base, leaving 10 bases between the germline ends.

Regarding this clonotype: A much bigger clone sits one base away, suggesting this may be a read error. This chain uses TRBV12-3 or TRBV12-4 with TRBJ1-5, with D uncertain. The CDR3 contains 15 residues. The V and J ends lost 7 bases and 9 bases respectively, with 22 bases between them. CDR3 protein: CASTTDSRDPLPQHF. The CDR3 DNA is TGTGCCAGCACCACGGACTCCAGAGACCCCTTGCCCCAGCATTTT.

In this sample, this clonotype turned up a few times. The gene calls are TRBV19 and TRBJ1-1; D gene ambiguous. Germline values: CDR1 LNHDA, CDR2 SQIVND (reference sequence). Trimming removed 4 bases at V and 3 bases at J, with 15 bases between. The CDR3 has 15 amino acids. As DNA, the CDR3 is TGTGCCAGTAGTACCCTTCAGGCGCGAGACACTGAAGCTTTCTTT. It specifies CASSTLQARDTEAFF.

CDR3 protein: CASSLQLRTDTQYF. CDR3 DNA: TGTGCCAGCAGTTTACAGCTACGCACAGATACGCAGTATTTT. The chain combines TRBV27 with TRBJ2-3; D not certain. CDR1 and CDR2 from the germline V gene are MNHEY and SMNVEV (reference sequence). The V end lost 2 bases, the J end lost 1 base, and 7 bases lay between the germline ends. This CDR3 is 14 amino acids long.